The 5 T cell receptor beta chains in this list originate from one sample, sequenced in a study of shared clonotypes between healthy human individuals. The table came from immunoSEQ multiplex PCR; TCRdb's copy has only in-frame clones and leaves some out. The data hold about 1 million clones, with about three quarters observed a single time. The specimen was memory CD4+ T cells sorted from blood. As to subset: CD45RA-negative fraction. The receptors here all came from a young man in good health.

The chain uses TRBV4-2 and TRBJ2-7; D remains ambiguous. V lost 7 bases and J lost 5, with 18 bases in between. The germline gives CDR1 LGHNA, CDR2 YNFKEQ. This CDR3 has 14 residues. The CDR3, as DNA: TGTGCCAGCAAAGCCAATGGGTGGTCGGACGAGCAGTACTTC. Its translation: CASKANGWSDEQYF.

As for this clone: Other nucleotide sequences from this sample produce the same CDR3. The V gene is TRBV5-1, the J gene TRBJ2-3; D is undetermined. Trimming stripped 2 bases from V and 1 base from J, with 8 bases between. Germline CDR1 SGHRS, CDR2 YFSETQ. There are 14 residues in the CDR3. The CDR3 DNA is TGCGCCAGCAGCTTACGACCAGGCACAGATACGCAGTATTTT. It codes for CASSLRPGTDTQYF. The full variable domain, its missing parts supplied by reference TRBV5-1 and TRBJ2-3, is KAGVTQTPRYLIKTRGQQVTLSCSPISGHRSVSWYQQTPGQGLQFLFEYFSETQRNKGNFPGRFSGRQFSNSRSEMNVSTLELGDSALYLCASSLRPGTDTQYFGPGTRLTVL.

The rearrangement links TRBV5-1 to TRBJ2-7, with D possibly TRBD1 on 6 matching bases. In germline, CDR1 is SGHRS, CDR2 YFSETQ. This CDR3 contains 15 residues. Between the trimmed V and J ends, which lost 4 bases and 6 bases, there was a span of 20 bases. In nucleotides, the CDR3 is TGCGCCAGCAGCCCGTACCCCGACAGGCCTAGCGAGCAGTACTTC. Residues: CASSPYPDRPSEQYF.

This chain connects TRBV5-1 to TRBJ1-6, with D possibly being TRBD1 (6 bases). Germline CDR1 is SGHRS and CDR2 is YFSETQ. The CDR3 contains 15 residues. With 4 bases removed from V and 6 bases from J, the gap between germline ends came to 14 bases. CDR3 sequence reads: CASSGWGGPNSPLHF. CDR3 in DNA: TGCGCCAGCAGCGGATGGGGGGGCCCTAATTCACCCCTCCACTTT.

The chain has TRBV7-9 and TRBJ2-2, with a weak D call TRBD2 (5 bases). Deletions cut 2 bases from V and 1 base from J, with 5 bases between. Germline V lookup: CDR1 SEHNR, CDR2 FQNEAQ (reference sequence). This CDR3 is built from 14 residues. The CDR3 protein is CASSLSGNTGELFF. The CDR3 DNA is TGTGCCAGCAGCTTAAGCGGGAACACCGGGGAGCTGTTTTTT.